Given below is one TCR beta chain in context. No antigen is known for it. Base qualities were left out, and no much larger clone turns up one base away. Through the immunoSEQ TRB Survey service, multiplex V and J primers were used to amplify rearranged CDR3 beta regions from genomic DNA. To keep depth equal across samples, survey-level sequencing depth of up to 500,000 reads per sample was applied. Libraries were purified, pooled and sequenced on Illumina technology. The published analysis was carried out like this. Productive clonality, sample overlap, pairwise scatters, CDR3 beta length, V/D/J gene usage and productiveness were assessed with immunoSEQ online tools. Calculated diversity was the number of unique rearrangements divided by total templates times 100; Shannon and Simpson indices were also computed. For principal component analysis, Z-score normalized data were analyzed with the R prcomp function and the ggbiplot package. Morisita's index was used to quantify the clonal overlap between blood and rectum within each subject. This immuneACCESS table, as held by TCRdb, lists in-frame sequences with V and J called but not all clones. Of the missing ones, under half trace to an unresolved V gene in checked studies; the others have no known cause. V, J and clone size are taken as reported in that table, and D and trimming were inferred from the DNA itself. Across this sample there are fewer than 45,000 clones, with less than 90% seen only once. Of the sample, roughly 24% is held by the ten largest clones.

No immunosuppressive medication had been given to the ulcerative colitis patients before the diagnostic colonoscopy. Blood was sampled at the time of the colonoscopy. The Wizard kit (Promega) was used to extract genomic DNA from the blood and intestinal samples. This sample was included in a study of pediatric ulcerative colitis (dated by TCRdb to between 2018 and 2021). For context, the study as a whole: Pancolitis was present in roughly seven ulcerative colitis patients and left-sided colitis in two, and histology consistent with ulcerative colitis was found in all of these patients. From under 10 newly diagnosed, treatment-naive pediatric ulcerative colitis patients and four non-IBD control children, paired blood and rectal samples were collected. The Pediatric Ulcerative Colitis Activity Index classified a couple of patients as having mild disease, several as having moderate disease and three as having acute severe colitis.

Findings and caveats that apply to the study as a whole: A couple of patients' blood samples yielded substantially fewer templates for technical reasons and were excluded from blood-rectal overlap analysis. Significantly higher autologous blood-rectal clonal overlap was found in ulcerative colitis patients than in controls, which suggested increased T cell trafficking to inflamed tissue. Only four individuals were included in the healthy control group, which was small. Rectal repertoire features separated controls, mild-moderate and acute severe colitis patients; acute severe colitis showed reduced rectal diversity due to clonal expansions. A couple of rectal CDR3 clonotypes turned up in every ulcerative colitis patient but in none of the controls. Because repertoires were derived from total lymphocyte DNA, patterns in rare subsets such as regulatory T cells may not have been reflected.

Material: blood. This clonotype originated in a girl between 10 and 17 years old with moderate ulcerative colitis.

The CDR3 protein sequence reads: CASSPDITGELFF. The nucleotides read TGTGCCAGCAGTCCTGATATCACCGGGGAGCTGTTTTTT. Recombination joined TRBV6-1 with TRBJ2-2, with the D gene not confidently named. Taken from the germline V gene, the CDR1 and CDR2 loops are MNHNS and SASEGT. The germline ends are 8 bases apart after V is trimmed by 5 bases and J by 4 bases. From cysteine to phenylalanine, the CDR3 is 13 amino acids long. Just CDR3 DNA is preserved here, 39 bases in frame from base 1.